Reported below is one TCR beta chain. Its antigen remains unidentified. The data are from a study of STAT3 mutations in large granular lymphocyte leukemia. The study, taken as a whole, reports: At least one immunodominant TCR beta clonotype appeared in every T-cell large granular lymphocyte leukemia patient.

Some clones are missing from TCRdb's copy, which holds only in-frame ones; the method was immunoSEQ multiplex PCR. The repertoire has approximately 25,000 clones, 85% to 95% of them found once; the top ten carry about 6.5%. Sequencing was carried out using peripheral blood mononuclear cells. This receptor was identified in a man aged 40-49 years with T-cell large granular lymphocyte leukemia. Some clones in this sample may be carry-over from other donors' samples.

This CDR3 reads CASSPDRISGAYNEQFF. The CDR3 nucleotides are TGTGCCAGCAGCCCTGATCGGATTAGCGGTGCCTACAATGAGCAGTTCTTC. The chain recombines TRBV4-2 with TRBJ2-1, with a tentative D call TRBD2 (6 bases). Germline V gives CDR1 LGHNA, CDR2 YNFKEQ. Deletions cut 4 bases from V and 2 bases from J, with 18 bases between. The CDR3 spans 17 residues.